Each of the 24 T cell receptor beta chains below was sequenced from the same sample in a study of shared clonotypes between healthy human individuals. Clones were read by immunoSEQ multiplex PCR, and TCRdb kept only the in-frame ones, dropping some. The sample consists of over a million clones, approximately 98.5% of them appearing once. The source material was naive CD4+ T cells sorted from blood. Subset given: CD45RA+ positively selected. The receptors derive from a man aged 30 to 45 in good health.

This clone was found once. The DNA of the CDR3 is TGTGCCAGTAGTCCCCAGGACAGCCCCAACTATGGCTACACCTTC. Protein product: CASSPQDSPNYGYTF. This sequence joins TRBV19 and TRBJ1-2; maybe TRBD1 (6 bases). Germline V gives CDR1 LNHDA, CDR2 SQIVND (reference sequence). The CDR3 sequence is 15 residues long. V shed 5 bases and J shed 2 bases, with 15 bases lying between them.

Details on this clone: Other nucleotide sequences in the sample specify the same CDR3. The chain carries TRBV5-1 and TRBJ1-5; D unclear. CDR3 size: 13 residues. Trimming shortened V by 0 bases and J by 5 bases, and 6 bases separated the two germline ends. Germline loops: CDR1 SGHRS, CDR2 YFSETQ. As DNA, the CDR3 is TGCGCCAGCAGCTTGGATCGGGATCAGCCCCAGCATTTT. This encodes CASSLDRDQPQHF.

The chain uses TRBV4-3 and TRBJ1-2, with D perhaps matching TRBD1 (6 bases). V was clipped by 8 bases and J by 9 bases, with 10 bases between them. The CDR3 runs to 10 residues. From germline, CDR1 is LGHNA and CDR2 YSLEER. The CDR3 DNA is TGCGCCAGCGGGGGCGGAAGCTACACCTTC. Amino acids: CASGGGSYTF.

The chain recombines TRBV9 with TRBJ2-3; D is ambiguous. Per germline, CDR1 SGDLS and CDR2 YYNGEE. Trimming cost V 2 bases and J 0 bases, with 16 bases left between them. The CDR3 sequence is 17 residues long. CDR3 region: CASSVLGGATSTDTQYF. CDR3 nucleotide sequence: TGTGCCAGCAGCGTTCTTGGCGGAGCTACTAGCACAGATACGCAGTATTTT.

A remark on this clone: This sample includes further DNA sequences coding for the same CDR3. CDR3 bases: TGTGCCAGCAGCTTAATATCCGATCAGCCCCAGCATTTT. It specifies CASSLISDQPQHF. V usage is TRBV7-2 and J usage is TRBJ1-5; no definite D call. V lost 2 bases, J lost 5 bases, and 7 bases lay in between. Germline-derived CDR1 and CDR2 are SGHTA and FQGNSA. This CDR3 is built from 13 residues.

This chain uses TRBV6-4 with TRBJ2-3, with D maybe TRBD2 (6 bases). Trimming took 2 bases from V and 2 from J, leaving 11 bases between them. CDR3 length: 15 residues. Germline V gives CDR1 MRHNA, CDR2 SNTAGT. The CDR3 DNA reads TGTGCCAGCAGTGACCCGGGCGGGATCACAGATACGCAGTATTTT. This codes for CASSDPGGITDTQYF.

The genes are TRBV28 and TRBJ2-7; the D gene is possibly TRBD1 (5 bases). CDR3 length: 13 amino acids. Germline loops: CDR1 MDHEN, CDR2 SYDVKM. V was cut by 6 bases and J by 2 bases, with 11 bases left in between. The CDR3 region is CASRRQRTYEQYF. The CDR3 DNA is TGTGCCAGCAGGAGACAGAGGACCTACGAGCAGTACTTC.

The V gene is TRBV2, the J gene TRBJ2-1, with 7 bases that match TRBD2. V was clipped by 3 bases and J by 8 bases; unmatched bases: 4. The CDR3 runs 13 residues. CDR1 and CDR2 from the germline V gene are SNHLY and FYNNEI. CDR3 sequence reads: CASSDGLADEQFF. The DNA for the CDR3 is TGTGCCAGCAGTGATGGGCTAGCGGATGAGCAGTTCTTC.

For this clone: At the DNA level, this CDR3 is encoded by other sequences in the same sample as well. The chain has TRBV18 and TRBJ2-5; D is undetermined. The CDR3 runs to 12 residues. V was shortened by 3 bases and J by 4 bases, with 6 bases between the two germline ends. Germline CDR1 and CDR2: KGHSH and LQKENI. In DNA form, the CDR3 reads TGTGCCAGCTCACCTGGACCAGAGACCCAGTACTTC. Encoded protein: CASSPGPETQYF.

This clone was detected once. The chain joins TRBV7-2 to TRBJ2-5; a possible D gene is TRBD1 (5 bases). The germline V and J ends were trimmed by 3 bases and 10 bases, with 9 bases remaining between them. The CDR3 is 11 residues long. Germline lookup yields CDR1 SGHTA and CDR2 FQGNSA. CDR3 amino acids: CASSLLTDQYF. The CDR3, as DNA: TGTGCCAGCAGCTTGTTGACAGACCAGTACTTC.

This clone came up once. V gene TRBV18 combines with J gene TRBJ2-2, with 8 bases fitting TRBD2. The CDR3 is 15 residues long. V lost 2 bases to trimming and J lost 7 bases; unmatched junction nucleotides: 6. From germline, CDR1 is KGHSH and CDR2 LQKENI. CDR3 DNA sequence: TGTGCCAGCTCACCAAGAGCGGGAGTAATCGGGGAGCTGTTTTTT. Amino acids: CASSPRAGVIGELFF.

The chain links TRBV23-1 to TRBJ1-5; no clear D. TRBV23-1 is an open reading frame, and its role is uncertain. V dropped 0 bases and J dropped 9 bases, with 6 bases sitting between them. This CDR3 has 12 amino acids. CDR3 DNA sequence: TGCGCCAGCAGTCAATCGGAGACGCCCCAGCATTTT. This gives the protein CASSQSETPQHF.

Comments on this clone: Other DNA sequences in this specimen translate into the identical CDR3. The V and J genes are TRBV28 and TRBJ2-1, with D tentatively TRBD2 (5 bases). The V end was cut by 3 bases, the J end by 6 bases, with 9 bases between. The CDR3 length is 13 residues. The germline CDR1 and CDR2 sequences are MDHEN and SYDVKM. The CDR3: CASSFSGFNEQFF. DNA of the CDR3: TGTGCCAGCAGTTTTTCGGGGTTCAATGAGCAGTTCTTC.

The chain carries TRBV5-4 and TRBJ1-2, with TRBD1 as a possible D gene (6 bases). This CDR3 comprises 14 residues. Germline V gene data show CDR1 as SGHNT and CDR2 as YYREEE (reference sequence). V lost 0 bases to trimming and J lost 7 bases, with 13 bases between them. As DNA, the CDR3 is TGTGCCAGCAGCTTGGAGTACAGGGACTCTGGCTACACCTTC. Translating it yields CASSLEYRDSGYTF.

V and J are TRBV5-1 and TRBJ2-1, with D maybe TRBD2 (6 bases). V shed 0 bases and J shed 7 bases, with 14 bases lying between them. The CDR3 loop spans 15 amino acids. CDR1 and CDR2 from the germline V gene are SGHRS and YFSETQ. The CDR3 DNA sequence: TGCGCCAGCAGCTTGGGGGGAACTAGCAGTAATGAGCAGTTCTTC. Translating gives CASSLGGTSSNEQFF.

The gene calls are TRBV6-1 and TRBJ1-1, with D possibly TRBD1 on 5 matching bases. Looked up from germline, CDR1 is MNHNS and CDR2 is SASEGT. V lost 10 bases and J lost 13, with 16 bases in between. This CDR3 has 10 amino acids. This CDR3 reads CATARGVGFF. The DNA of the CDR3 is TGTGCCACGGCTAGGGGAGTCGGTTTCTTT.

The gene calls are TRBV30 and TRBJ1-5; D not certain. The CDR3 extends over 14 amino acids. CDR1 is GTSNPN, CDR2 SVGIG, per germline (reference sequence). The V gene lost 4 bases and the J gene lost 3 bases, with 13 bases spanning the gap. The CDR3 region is CAWNEGGFNQPQHF. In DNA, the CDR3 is TGTGCCTGGAACGAGGGAGGCTTCAATCAGCCCCAGCATTTT.

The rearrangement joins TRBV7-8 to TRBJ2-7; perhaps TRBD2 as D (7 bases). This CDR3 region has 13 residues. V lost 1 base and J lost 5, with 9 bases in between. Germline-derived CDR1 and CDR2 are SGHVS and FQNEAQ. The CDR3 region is CASSLEGGDEQYF. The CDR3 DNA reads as TGTGCCAGCAGCTTAGAGGGGGGGGACGAGCAGTACTTC.

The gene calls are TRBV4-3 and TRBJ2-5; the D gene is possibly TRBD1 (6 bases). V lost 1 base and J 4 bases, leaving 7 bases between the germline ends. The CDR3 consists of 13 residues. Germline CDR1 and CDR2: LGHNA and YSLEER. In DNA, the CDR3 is TGCGCCAGCAGCCAAGTAGGGGGAGAGACCCAGTACTTC. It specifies CASSQVGGETQYF.

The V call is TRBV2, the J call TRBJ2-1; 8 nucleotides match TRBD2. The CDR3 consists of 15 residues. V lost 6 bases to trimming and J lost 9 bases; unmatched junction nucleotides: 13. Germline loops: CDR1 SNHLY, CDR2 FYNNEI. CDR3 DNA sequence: TGTGCCAGCAGAATAGGTCGGACTAGCTGGACTGAGCAGTTCTTC. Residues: CASRIGRTSWTEQFF.

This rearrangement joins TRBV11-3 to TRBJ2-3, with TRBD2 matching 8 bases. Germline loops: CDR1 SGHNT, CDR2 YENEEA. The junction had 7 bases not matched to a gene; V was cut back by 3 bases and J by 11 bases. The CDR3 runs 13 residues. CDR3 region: CASSFGGDHEQYF. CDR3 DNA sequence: TGTGCCAGCAGCTTCGGGGGGGACCATGAGCAGTATTTT. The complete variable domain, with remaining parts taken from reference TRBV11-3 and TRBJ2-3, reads EAGVVQSPRYKIIEKKQPVAFWCNPISGHNTLYWYLQNLGQGPELLIRYENEEAVDDSQLPKDRFSAERLKGVDSTLKIQPAELGDSAVYLCASSFGGDHEQYFGPGTRLTVL.

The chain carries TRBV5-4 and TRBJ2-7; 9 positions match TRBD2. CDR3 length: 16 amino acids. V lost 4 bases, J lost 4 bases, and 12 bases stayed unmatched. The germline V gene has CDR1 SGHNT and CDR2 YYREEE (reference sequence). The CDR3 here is CASSNRRVSGSYEQYF. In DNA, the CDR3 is TGTGCCAGCAGCAATCGAAGGGTTAGCGGGAGTTACGAGCAGTACTTC.

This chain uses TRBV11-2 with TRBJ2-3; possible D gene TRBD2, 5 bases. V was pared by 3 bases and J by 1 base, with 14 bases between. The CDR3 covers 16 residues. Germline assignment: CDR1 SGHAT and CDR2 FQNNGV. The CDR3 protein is CASSLGSRAGTDTQYF. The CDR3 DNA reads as TGTGCCAGCAGCTTGGGATCGAGGGCGGGCACAGATACGCAGTATTTT.

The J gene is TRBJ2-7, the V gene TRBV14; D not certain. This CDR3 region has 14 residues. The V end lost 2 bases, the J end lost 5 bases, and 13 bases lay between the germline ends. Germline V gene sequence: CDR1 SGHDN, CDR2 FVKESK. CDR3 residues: CASSQWQGKDEQYF. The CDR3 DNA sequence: TGTGCCAGCAGCCAATGGCAAGGGAAAGACGAGCAGTACTTC.